By share, the clone carrying this T cell receptor (beta chain) ranks as medium-sized (0.01 to 0.1%). The TCR library protocol attached unique molecular identifiers to the individual cDNA molecules. TCRdb passed the 5' RACE reads through MiXCR, listing each CDR3 protein once. The sample records tens of thousands of distinct CDR3 sequences, around 4.3% being singletons. This CDR3 has 16 residues. V gave up 5 bases and J gave up 3 bases, with 17 bases separating them. The sample originates from a study of early T cells in non-severe SARS-CoV-2 infection. Study details: Sequencing was performed on bulk RNA from unsorted whole blood, leaving chains unpaired.

This chain joins TRBV12-3 or TRBV12-4 and TRBJ2-1, with a weak D call TRBD1 (6 bases). This TCR was sampled from an adult who was a healthcare worker with PCR-confirmed SARS-CoV-2 infection or an uninfected control (not recorded which). The sample consisted of whole blood. CDR3 amino acids: CASSIQGHHNYNEQFF. CDR3 sequence (DNA): TGTGCCAGCAGTATCCAGGGACACCACAACTACAATGAGCAGTTCTTC.